Following are 2 T cell receptor beta chains from one sample sequenced in a study of Ad26.COV2.S vaccination and SARS-CoV-2 variants. Treatment of the sample: around 19 received Ad26.COV2.S at low or high dose, single or two shots; five or six received placebo; per-sample allocation not given. Collection of the samples took place on day 63 after the first injection of vaccine or placebo. Measured with immunoSEQ multiplex PCR; TCRdb has only the in-frame clones, and not every one. The profile shows 500,000 or so clones, 85% to 90% of them singletons. Here the sequenced sample was peripheral blood, taken in a trial of Ad26.COV2.S vaccine versus placebo. The receptors shown here come from a person between 18 and 65 years old who received the Ad26.COV2.S COVID-19 vaccine or a placebo.

This chain uses TRBV7-8 with TRBJ2-7; tentatively, D is TRBD1 (5 bases). This CDR3 is 12 amino acids long. Trimming took off 3 bases at V and 6 bases at J, with 9 bases between the two ends. CDR1 SGHVS and CDR2 FQNEAQ come from the germline V gene. CDR3 residues: CASSFSGPEQYF. The CDR3, as DNA: TGTGCCAGCAGCTTCTCAGGGCCCGAGCAGTACTTC.

A few counts support this clone. V usage is TRBV11-2 and J usage is TRBJ1-5; 9 bases are shared with TRBD1. The CDR3 is 14 amino acids. Trimming removed 4 bases from V and 5 bases from J; junction bases left unmatched: 3. Germline assignment: CDR1 SGHAT and CDR2 FQNNGV. CDR3 sequence reads: CASSSTGGYQPQHF. CDR3 coding DNA: TGTGCCAGCAGCTCCACAGGGGGCTATCAGCCCCAGCATTTT.